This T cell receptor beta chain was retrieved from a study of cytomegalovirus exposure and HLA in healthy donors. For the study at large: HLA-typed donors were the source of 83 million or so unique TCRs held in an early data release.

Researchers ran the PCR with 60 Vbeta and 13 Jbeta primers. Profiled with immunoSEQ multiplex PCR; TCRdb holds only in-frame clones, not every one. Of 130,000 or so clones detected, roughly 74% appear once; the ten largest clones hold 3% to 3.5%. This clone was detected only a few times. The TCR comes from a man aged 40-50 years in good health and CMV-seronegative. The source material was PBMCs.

CDR3 amino acids: CASSLRQGNTIYF. CDR3 sequence (DNA): TGTGCCAGCAGCCTCAGACAGGGGAACACCATATATTTT. The chain couples TRBV13 to TRBJ1-3; 8 nucleotides match TRBD1. The CDR3 spans 13 residues. V lost 5 bases and J lost 7; bases outside the gene matches: 4. The germline gives CDR1 PRHDT, CDR2 FYEKMQ (reference sequence). The whole variable domain, filled in from reference TRBV13 and TRBJ1-3, reads AAGVIQSPRHLIKEKRETATLKCYPIPRHDTVYWYQQGPGQDPQFLISFYEKMQSDKGSIPDRFSAQQFSDYHSELNMSSLELGDSALYFCASSLRQGNTIYFGEGSWLTVV.